This T cell receptor beta chain was captured in a study of tissue T cells after allogeneic stem cell transplantation. The study's findings and limits: Only a limited share of tissue TCRs appeared in blood or spleen.

Survey-depth TCRbeta CDR3 sequencing reported V/J genes and productive frequencies. Sequenced by immunoSEQ multiplex PCR; TCRdb stores in-frame clones only, minus some. The data hold roughly 45,000 clones, with 73% observed a single time. On this clone: Its cognate antigen is unknown. These gene names are mouse names. The read gets to within 1 residue of the CDR3 end, and the germline J gene fills in the rest.

The CDR3 is 14 amino acids. V was shortened by 1 base and J by 4 bases, with 14 bases between the two germline ends. Germline values: CDR1 GFQATS, CDR2 STVNSAI. This clonotype originated in a pool of C57BL/6 mice in good health. The chain carries TRBV20 and TRBJ2-7, with D perhaps TRBD2 (6 bases). The sequencing input was sorted cells pooled from one or two spleens. The CDR3 here is CGARVGGRGYEQYF. The part of the CDR3 DNA that was read is TGTGGTGCTAGGGTTGGGGGAAGGGGATATGAACAGTAC.